These T cell receptor beta chains were read from a single sample in a study of T cell changes during pregnancy in multiple sclerosis. Sequenced by immunoSEQ multiplex PCR; TCRdb stores in-frame clones only, minus some. The sample lists 70,000 to 80,000 clones; about 93% were seen once. The sequences come from CD4+ T cells from peripheral blood mononuclear cells, collected before pregnancy. The receptors originated from a female donor with multiple sclerosis, enrolled in a pregnancy study. Each CDR3 is given with its conserved first and last residue.

j_call v_call cdr3_aa
TRBJ1-4 TRBV4-3 CASSLTGTNEKLFF
TRBJ2-7 TRBV15 CATSSHTTSGRYF
TRBJ1-5 TRBV30 CAWDSLNQPQHF
TRBJ1-1 TRBV29-1 CSASDRTNTEAFF
TRBJ2-5 TRBV29-1 CSVHGRAVETQYF
TRBJ1-2 TRBV28 CASSFQGLRYGYTF
TRBJ1-1 TRBV5-1 CASSLVSGPNTEAFF
TRBJ2-7 TRBV9 CASSVELNPWEQYF
TRBJ1-2 TRBV11-3 CASSLEAGDYGYTF
TRBJ1-2 TRBV27 CASSPSRQVGGYTF
TRBJ1-1 TRBV18 CASSPVGDRRNTEAFF
TRBJ2-7 TRBV7-2 CASSSITGPRGIEQYF
TRBJ1-1 TRBV19 CASRPQGADTEAFF
TRBJ1-2 TRBV5-6 CASSQTAYGYTF
TRBJ1-2 TRBV21-1 CASSAPGQGNYGYTF
TRBJ2-5 TRBV28 CASSQQYQETQYF
TRBJ2-2 TRBV11-3 CASSSTRGGELFF
TRBJ2-7 TRBV19 CASSIAGDF
TRBJ1-4 TRBV11-1 CASSEGQGDEKLFF
TRBJ1-5 TRBV6-1 CASSVHSNQPQHF
TRBJ1-2 TRBV19 CASRQDGVYGYTF
TRBJ1-5 TRBV30 CAWSVGDRVGQPQHF
TRBJ2-1 TRBV14 CASSLSHDRGEQFF
TRBJ1-4 TRBV7-9 CASSLKGVVSLGEKLFF
TRBJ2-3 TRBV7-9 CASSLATGGTDTQYF
TRBJ2-6 TRBV5-8 CASSRGPGANVLTF
TRBJ2-1 TRBV19 CASSTTGTSGNEQFF